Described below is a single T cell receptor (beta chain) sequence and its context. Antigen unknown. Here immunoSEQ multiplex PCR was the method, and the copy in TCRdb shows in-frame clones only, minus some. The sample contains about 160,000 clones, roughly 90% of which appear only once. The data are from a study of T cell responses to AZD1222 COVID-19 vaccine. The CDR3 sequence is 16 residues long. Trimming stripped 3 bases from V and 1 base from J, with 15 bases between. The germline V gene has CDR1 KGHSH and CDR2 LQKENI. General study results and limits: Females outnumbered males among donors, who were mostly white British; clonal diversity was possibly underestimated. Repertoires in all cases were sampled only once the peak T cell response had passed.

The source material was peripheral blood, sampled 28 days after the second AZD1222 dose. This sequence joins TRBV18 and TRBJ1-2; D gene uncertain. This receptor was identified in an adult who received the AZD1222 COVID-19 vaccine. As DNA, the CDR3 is TGTGCCAGCTCACCCCTACCCGATAGAGATAACTATGGCTACACCTTC. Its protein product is CASSPLPDRDNYGYTF.